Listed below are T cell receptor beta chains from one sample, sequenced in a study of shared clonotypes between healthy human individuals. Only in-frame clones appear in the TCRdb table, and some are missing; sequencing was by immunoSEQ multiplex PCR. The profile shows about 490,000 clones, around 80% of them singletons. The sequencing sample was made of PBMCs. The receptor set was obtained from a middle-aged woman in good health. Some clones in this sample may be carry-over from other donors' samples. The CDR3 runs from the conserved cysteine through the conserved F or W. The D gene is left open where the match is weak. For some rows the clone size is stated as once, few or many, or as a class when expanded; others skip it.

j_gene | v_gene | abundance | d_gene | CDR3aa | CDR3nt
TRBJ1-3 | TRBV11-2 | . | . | CASSLAGAGNTIYF | TGTGCCAGCAGCTTAGCAGGGGCCGGAAACACCATATATTTT
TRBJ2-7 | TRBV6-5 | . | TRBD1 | CASSYRDRAYEQYF | TGTGCCAGCAGTTACCGCGACAGGGCCTACGAGCAGTACTTC
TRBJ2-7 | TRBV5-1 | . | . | CASSPPSDEQYF | TGCGCCAGCAGCCCACCAAGCGACGAGCAGTACTTC
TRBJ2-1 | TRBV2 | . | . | CASSLSSYNEQFF | TGTGCCAGCAGTCTCAGCTCCTACAATGAGCAGTTCTTC
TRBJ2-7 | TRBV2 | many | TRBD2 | CASSVTSGGPYEQYF | TGTGCCAGCAGTGTGACTAGCGGGGGGCCCTACGAGCAGTACTTC
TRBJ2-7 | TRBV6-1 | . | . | CASSAEQTYEQYF | TGTGCCAGCAGTGCGGAGCAGACCTACGAGCAGTACTTC
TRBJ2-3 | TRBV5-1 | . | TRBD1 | CASSLVPRQGGTDTQYF | TGCGCCAGCAGCTTGGTTCCGAGACAGGGGGGTACAGATACGCAGTATTTT
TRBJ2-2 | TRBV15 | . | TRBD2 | CATSRELSGRNTGELFF | TGTGCCACCAGCAGAGAGCTTAGCGGGAGGAACACCGGGGAGCTGTTTTTT
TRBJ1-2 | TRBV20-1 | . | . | CSARRGDGYTF | TGCAGTGCTAGAAGGGGGGATGGCTACACCTTC
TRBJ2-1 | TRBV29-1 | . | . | CSVDDDNEQFF | TGCAGCGTTGATGACGACAATGAGCAGTTCTTC
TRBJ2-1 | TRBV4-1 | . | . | CASSQVGHRNEQFF | TGCGCCAGCAGCCAAGTGGGCCACCGCAATGAGCAGTTCTTC
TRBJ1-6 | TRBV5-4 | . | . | CASRRQGAEGDSPLHF | TGTGCCAGCAGGCGCCAAGGGGCCGAGGGGGATTCACCCCTCCACTTT
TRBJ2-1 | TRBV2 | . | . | CASSDVYYEQFF | TGTGCCAGCAGTGATGTGTATTATGAGCAGTTCTTC
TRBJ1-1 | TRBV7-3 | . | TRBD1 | CASSAYRGMNTEAFF | TGTGCCAGCAGCGCTTACAGGGGGATGAACACTGAAGCTTTCTTT
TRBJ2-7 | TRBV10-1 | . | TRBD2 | CASSEGGLGDEQYF | TGCGCCAGCAGTGAGGGTGGACTAGGAGACGAGCAGTACTTC
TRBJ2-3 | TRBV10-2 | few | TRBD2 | CASRRLAVNTDTQYF | TGCGCCAGCAGGAGACTAGCGGTAAACACAGATACGCAGTATTTT
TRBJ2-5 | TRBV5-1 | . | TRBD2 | CASSLALAGDGETQYF | TGCGCCAGCAGCTTGGCATTAGCGGGAGACGGAGAGACCCAGTACTTC
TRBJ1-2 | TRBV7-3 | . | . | CASSLNGGEGYTF | TGTGCCAGCAGCTTAAATGGGGGAGAAGGCTACACCTTC
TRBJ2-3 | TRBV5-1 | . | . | CASSLARDTDTQYF | TGCGCCAGCAGCTTGGCCAGAGACACAGATACGCAGTATTTT
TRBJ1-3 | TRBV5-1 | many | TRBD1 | CASSSTGTGEGNTIYF | TGCGCCAGCAGCTCGACCGGGACAGGGGAAGGAAACACCATATATTTT
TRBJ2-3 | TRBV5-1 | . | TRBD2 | CASSLGGRGGTDTQYF | TGCGCCAGCAGCTTGGGCGGGAGAGGGGGCACAGATACGCAGTATTTT
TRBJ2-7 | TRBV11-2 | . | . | CASSLGRQYSYEQYF | TGTGCCAGCAGCTTAGGCCGGCAATATTCCTACGAGCAGTACTTC
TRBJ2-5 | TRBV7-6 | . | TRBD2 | CASSLRSSGSETQYF | TGTGCCAGCAGCTTAAGGTCTAGCGGGAGCGAGACCCAGTACTTC
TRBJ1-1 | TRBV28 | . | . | CASSFLHWSETDSQNTEAFF | TGTGCCAGCAGTTTCCTTCATTGGAGTGAAACTGACAGTCAGAACACTGAAGCTTTCTTT
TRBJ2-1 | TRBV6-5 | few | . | CASSYSGYNEQFF | TGTGCCAGCAGTTACTCAGGGTACAATGAGCAGTTCTTC
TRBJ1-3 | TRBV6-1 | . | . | CASSRGYSGNTIYF | TGTGCCAGCAGTAGGGGCTACTCTGGAAACACCATATATTTT
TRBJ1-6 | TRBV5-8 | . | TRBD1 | CASSFPGQGRSPLHF | TGTGCCAGCAGCTTCCCGGGACAGGGAAGGTCACCCCTCCACTTT
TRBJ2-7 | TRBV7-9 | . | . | CASSQEGPTEPTYEQYF | TGTGCCAGCAGCCAAGAGGGGCCGACAGAGCCCACCTACGAGCAGTACTTC
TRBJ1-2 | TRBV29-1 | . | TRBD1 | CSVQLDRNYGYTF | TGCAGCGTGCAACTGGACAGGAACTATGGCTACACCTTC
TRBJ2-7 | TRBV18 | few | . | CASSSSRSLLGHEQYF | TGTGCCAGCTCATCTTCGCGATCGCTACTTGGCCACGAGCAGTACTTC
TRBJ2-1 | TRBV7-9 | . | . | CASSSLDRLPLREQFF | TGTGCCAGCAGCTCACTTGACAGGCTCCCCCTCCGGGAGCAGTTCTTC
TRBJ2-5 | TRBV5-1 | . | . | CASSPIEETQYF | TGCGCCAGCAGCCCGATAGAAGAGACCCAGTACTTC
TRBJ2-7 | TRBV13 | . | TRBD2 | CASSRSGRGTYEQYF | TGTGCCAGCAGCCGTAGCGGGAGAGGGACCTACGAGCAGTACTTC
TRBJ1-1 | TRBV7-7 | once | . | CASSREMNTEAFF | TGTGCCAGCAGCCGTGAAATGAACACTGAAGCTTTCTTT
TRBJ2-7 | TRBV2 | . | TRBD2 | CASTLQTGRGGEQYF | TGTGCCAGCACACTCCAGACGGGCCGGGGGGGTGAGCAGTACTTC
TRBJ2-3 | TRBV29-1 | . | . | CSVLGGRADTQYF | TGCAGCGTTTTAGGGGGAAGGGCAGATACGCAGTATTTT
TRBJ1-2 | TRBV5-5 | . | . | CASSLTQGADGYTF | TGTGCCAGCAGCTTAACACAGGGAGCTGATGGCTACACCTTC
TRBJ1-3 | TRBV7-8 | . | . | CASSLGTTGNTIYF | TGTGCCAGCAGCTTAGGAACTACTGGAAACACCATATATTTT
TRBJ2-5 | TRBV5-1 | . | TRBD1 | CASSLAGQYQETQYF | TGCGCCAGCAGCTTGGCGGGACAGTACCAAGAGACCCAGTACTTC